The 27 T cell receptor beta chains reported below all come from one sample, sequenced in a study of CD8 T cells in ankylosing spondylitis. TCRdb re-called the 5' RACE reads through MiXCR, storing one row per CDR3 protein. The sample shows tens of thousands of distinct CDR3 sequences, about 11% of them seen only once. The sequencing input was blood, either unsorted or a sorted T cell fraction (not recorded which). Receptors were obtained from a male donor with ankylosing spondylitis or in good health (not recorded which).

This clonotype was seen only a few times. The chain carries TRBV7-9 and TRBJ1-1, with D perhaps TRBD1 (5 bases). Germline CDR1 and CDR2: SEHNR and FQNEAQ (reference sequence). V gave up 4 bases and J gave up 4 bases, with 16 bases separating them. The CDR3 contains 15 residues. Here the CDR3 reads CASSYRRGKATEAFF. For the CDR3, the DNA is TGTGCCAGCAGCTACCGCCGGGGGAAAGCCACTGAAGCTTTCTTT.

This clonotype was seen at least ten times. The chain recombines TRBV6-2 or TRBV6-3 with TRBJ1-5; no clear D. The CDR3 runs 13 residues. V lost 5 bases, J lost 9 bases, and 14 bases lay in between. CDR1 is MNHEY and CDR2 is SVGEGT in the germline V gene. CDR3 residues: CASSAEASRPQHF. CDR3 nucleotide sequence: TGTGCCAGCAGTGCAGAGGCCTCCCGGCCCCAGCATTTT.

The V and J genes are TRBV7-2 and TRBJ1-5; the D gene is possibly TRBD1 (5 bases). Trimming pared 5 bases from V and 4 bases from J, leaving 21 bases between. There are 17 residues in the CDR3. The germline V gene encodes CDR1 SGHTA and CDR2 FQGNSA. The CDR3 region is CASSHKSPGRPNQPQHF. CDR3 DNA sequence: TGTGCCAGCAGCCACAAAAGCCCAGGGAGACCGAATCAGCCCCAGCATTTT. Variable domain in full (rest from reference TRBV7-2 and TRBJ1-5): GAGVSQSPSNKVTEKGKDVELRCDPISGHTALYWYRQSLGQGLEFLIYFQGNSAPDKSGLPSDRFSAERTGGSVSTLTIQRTQQEDSAVYLCASSHKSPGRPNQPQHFGDGTRLSIL.

In its sample, this clonotype was seen many times. DNA for the CDR3: TGTGCCAGCACCGTTCAAGTCGGGCAACTGTATAATTCACCCCTCCACTTT. Its protein product is CASTVQVGQLYNSPLHF. This sequence joins TRBV7-2 and TRBJ1-6; no clear D gene. Germline V gene lookup returns CDR1 SGHTA and CDR2 FQGNSA. The CDR3 is 17 amino acids. Trimming shortened V by 7 bases and J by 4 bases, and 20 bases separated the two germline ends.

V and J are TRBV6-6 and TRBJ1-5; 8 bases line up with TRBD1. V was clipped by 5 bases and J by 6 bases; unmatched bases: 9. This CDR3 contains 15 residues. The germline gives CDR1 MNHNY, CDR2 SVGAGI (reference sequence). The CDR3 nucleotides read TGTGCCAGCAGTGACAGGGGTCTAAAAGGTCAGCCCCAGCATTTT. Translating it yields CASSDRGLKGQPQHF.

This clonotype was picked up many times. The chain links TRBV12-3 or TRBV12-4 to TRBJ1-1; D is undetermined. Deletions cut 2 bases from V and 3 bases from J, with 1 base between. The CDR3 covers 11 residues. The CDR3 bases are TGTGCCAGCAGTTTATACACTGAAGCTTTCTTT. Protein sequence: CASSLYTEAFF.

The sample holds many counts of this clonotype. The chain employs TRBV5-1 and TRBJ1-1, with unresolved D. Germline CDR1 reads SGHRS; CDR2 reads YFSETQ. V dropped 1 base and J dropped 2 bases, with 9 bases sitting between them. The CDR3 consists of 14 residues. The CDR3, as DNA: TGCGCCAGCAGCTTGACTAGCGTCAACACTGAAGCTTTCTTT. It is translated as CASSLTSVNTEAFF.

The rearrangement uses TRBV12-3 or TRBV12-4 and TRBJ2-4; 8 bases agree with TRBD1. CDR3 size: 14 residues. With V trimmed by 6 bases and J by 6 bases, 7 bases remained unmatched. CDR3 coding DNA: TGTGCCAGCAGACGACAGGGGCCCGTAAACATTCAGTACTTC. As protein: CASRRQGPVNIQYF.

The V and J genes are TRBV11-2 and TRBJ1-2; 9 bases align to TRBD1. In germline, CDR1 is SGHAT, CDR2 FQNNGV. The CDR3 spans 13 residues. The J segment lost 7 bases and the V segment lost 4 bases, leaving 4 bases of the junction unmatched. CDR3 sequence reads: CASSSRDRAGYTF. CDR3 in DNA: TGTGCCAGCAGCTCCAGGGACAGGGCTGGCTACACCTTC.

This clonotype was detected ten times or more. The chain joins TRBV4-2 to TRBJ2-5; 12 bases map to TRBD2. V was pared by 1 base and J by 4 bases, with 10 bases of the junction left unmatched. CDR3 length: 18 amino acids. Looked up from germline, CDR1 is LGHNA and CDR2 is YNFKEQ. CDR3 region: CASSQVSSGGASPETQYF. In DNA form, the CDR3 reads TGTGCCAGCAGCCAAGTGTCTAGCGGGGGGGCCAGTCCAGAGACCCAGTACTTC.

This clonotype was recorded many times. The J gene is TRBJ2-4, the V gene TRBV10-3; TRBD2 matches at 10 bases. The J segment lost 8 bases and the V segment lost 2 bases, leaving 6 bases of the junction unmatched. The germline V gene has CDR1 ENHRY and CDR2 SYGVKD. The CDR3 runs 15 residues. The CDR3 spells CAISEASGGGDIQYF. DNA for the CDR3: TGTGCCATCAGTGAGGCTAGCGGGGGTGGGGACATTCAGTACTTC.

This clonotype has just a few counts. The chain recombines TRBV7-8 with TRBJ2-1, with D possibly being TRBD1 (5 bases). Germline V gene data show CDR1 as SGHVS and CDR2 as FQNEAQ. The CDR3 runs 18 residues. V lost 4 bases to trimming and J lost 0 bases, with 19 bases between them. The CDR3 nucleotides are TGTGCCAGCAGCTCACTCGGCACAGGCGGTAACTCCTACAATGAGCAGTTCTTC. It codes for CASSSLGTGGNSYNEQFF.

J is TRBJ2-7 and V is TRBV5-1, with 8 bases aligning to TRBD2. This CDR3 has 14 residues. V was pared by 3 bases and J by 3 bases, with 5 bases of the junction left unmatched. The germline V gene encodes CDR1 SGHRS and CDR2 YFSETQ. The CDR3 bases are TGCGCCAGCAGCTCCCCGGGGGGGGTCTACGAGCAGTACTTC. It specifies CASSSPGGVYEQYF. Looking up the rest from reference TRBV5-1 and TRBJ2-7 gives the full variable domain: KAGVTQTPRYLIKTRGQQVTLSCSPISGHRSVSWYQQTPGQGLQFLFEYFSETQRNKGNFPGRFSGRQFSNSRSEMNVSTLELGDSALYLCASSSPGGVYEQYFGPGTRLTVT.

The chain combines TRBV5-5 with TRBJ1-4, with a weak D call TRBD1 (5 bases). The CDR3 covers 15 residues. V lost 0 bases to trimming and J lost 7 bases, with 13 bases between them. Per germline, CDR1 SGHKS and CDR2 YYEKEE (reference sequence). CDR3 in DNA: TGTGCCAGCAGCTTGGTGCAGGGAGGTAGTGAAAAACTGTTTTTT. This translates into CASSLVQGGSEKLFF.

This clonotype was seen many times. The chain links TRBV28 to TRBJ2-6; D is ambiguous. Germline V lookup: CDR1 MDHEN, CDR2 SYDVKM. Trimming shortened V by 7 bases and J by 3 bases, and 10 bases separated the two germline ends. CDR3 size: 14 residues. This CDR3 reads CASIVPSGANVLTF. The DNA for the CDR3 is TGTGCCAGCATCGTCCCTAGTGGGGCCAACGTCCTGACTTTC.

This clonotype has ten or more counts. This rearrangement joins TRBV10-3 to TRBJ2-3, with 8 positions matching TRBD2. The CDR3 is made up of 15 amino acids. With V trimmed by 3 bases and J by 5 bases, 7 bases remained unmatched. Germline assignment: CDR1 ENHRY and CDR2 SYGVKD. The CDR3 nucleotides are TGTGCCATCAGTGATCGGGCGGGGGGCATAGATACGCAGTATTTT. Translation gives CAISDRAGGIDTQYF.

Many counts were recorded for this clonotype. The chain recombines TRBV12-3 or TRBV12-4 with TRBJ1-5; D is possibly TRBD1 (5 bases). Trimming left V 5 bases short and J 5 bases short, with 10 bases between. CDR3 length equals 13 residues. Here the CDR3 reads CASSRGDYQPQHF. The CDR3 coding sequence is TGTGCCAGCAGTCGAGGGGATTATCAGCCCCAGCATTTT.

This clonotype has a handful of counts. The chain is built from TRBV15 and TRBJ2-3; D may be TRBD1 or TRBD2 (5 bases each). Deletions cut 0 bases from V and 6 bases from J, with 16 bases between. In germline, CDR1 is LNHNV, CDR2 YYDKDF (reference sequence). The length of the CDR3 is 16 residues. As DNA, the CDR3 is TGTGCCACCAGCAGAGAAGGGGTCAGGGAGTTCGATACGCAGTATTTT. Its translation: CATSREGVREFDTQYF.

This clonotype occurred many times. V gene TRBV10-3 combines with J gene TRBJ1-3; the D is unclear. V dropped 2 bases and J dropped 0 bases, with 17 bases sitting between them. CDR1 and CDR2 from the germline V gene are ENHRY and SYGVKD. The CDR3 sequence is 18 residues long. CDR3 loop: CAISEAQRARVSGNTIYF. The CDR3, as DNA: TGTGCCATCAGTGAGGCTCAGAGGGCAAGAGTCTCTGGAAACACCATATATTTT.

The table lists this clonotype with many counts. The V and J genes are TRBV29-1 and TRBJ2-3; possibly TRBD2 for D (6 bases). V gave up 6 bases and J gave up 3 bases, with 16 bases separating them. Germline V gene sequence: CDR1 SQVTM, CDR2 ANQGSEA. The CDR3 sequence is 14 residues long. The CDR3 reads CSVLAPGPTDTQYF. CDR3 DNA sequence: TGCAGCGTCCTAGCGCCCGGACCTACAGATACGCAGTATTTT.

This clonotype showed up just a few times. The chain joins TRBV7-8 to TRBJ1-5; D possibly corresponds to TRBD1 (6 bases). Per the germline V gene, CDR1 is SGHVS and CDR2 is FQNEAQ. The CDR3 contains 14 residues. The V end lost 7 bases, the J end lost 6 bases, and 16 bases lay between the germline ends. The CDR3 is CASTTRAGVQPQHF. CDR3 DNA: TGTGCCAGCACCACCCGGGCAGGGGTTCAGCCCCAGCATTTT.

Comments on this clonotype: This may come from a read error, since a much larger clone is one base off. The chain is built from TRBV10-3 and TRBJ2-7, with 9 bases fitting TRBD1. Germline V CDR1 and CDR2: ENHRY, SYGVKD. The CDR3 has 13 residues. Germline trimming cut 5 bases from V and 5 bases from J; bases unmatched to any gene: 4. The CDR3 nucleotides are TGTGCCATCAGTAGGGACAGGGAACACGAGCAGTACTTC. Protein product: CAISRDREHEQYF.

Ten or more counts support this clonotype. The genes are TRBV5-1 and TRBJ1-1, with D tentatively TRBD1 (5 bases). The CDR3 is 12 amino acids. Germline V CDR1 and CDR2: SGHRS, YFSETQ. Trimming took off 5 bases at V and 2 bases at J, with 7 bases between the two ends. The CDR3 DNA reads TGCGCCAGCAGGACAGCAAACACTGAAGCTTTCTTT. This gives the protein CASRTANTEAFF.

This clonotype occurred many times. The genes are TRBV12-3 or TRBV12-4 and TRBJ2-5; D remains unclear. V was clipped by 0 bases and J by 8 bases, with 10 bases between them. CDR3 size: 13 residues. The CDR3 nucleotides are TGTGCCAGCAGTTTAGCCCATCAGCGAACCCAGTACTTC. Translating it yields CASSLAHQRTQYF.

Details on this clonotype: One base away lies a much larger clone, so this may be a sequencing read error. This sequence joins TRBV12-3 or TRBV12-4 and TRBJ1-1; D is possibly TRBD1 (5 bases). The CDR3 runs 17 residues. Here the CDR3 DNA reads TGTCCCAGCAGTTTAACTGTCGGACCGAGCAGGGACACTGAAGCTTTCTTT. Translation gives CPSSLTVGPSRDTEAFF.

This clonotype was observed many times. This sequence joins TRBV5-1 and TRBJ1-1; TRBD1 matches 7 bases. Trimming removed 4 bases from V and 2 bases from J; junction bases left unmatched: 5. This CDR3 spans 14 amino acids. Germline assignment: CDR1 SGHRS and CDR2 YFSETQ. For the CDR3, the DNA is TGCGCCAGCAGCCCTGGGACAGTAAACACTGAAGCTTTCTTT. This translates into CASSPGTVNTEAFF.

The DNA of the CDR3 is TGCAGCGCAGGGGGCCTGAACACTGAAGCTTTCTTT. Translated, it gives CSAGGLNTEAFF. The chain employs TRBV29-1 and TRBJ1-1; 8 bases map to TRBD1. The germline gives CDR1 SQVTM, CDR2 ANQGSEA. The V segment lost 7 bases and the J segment 0 bases; nucleotides outside the gene matches: 1. The CDR3 sequence is 12 residues long.